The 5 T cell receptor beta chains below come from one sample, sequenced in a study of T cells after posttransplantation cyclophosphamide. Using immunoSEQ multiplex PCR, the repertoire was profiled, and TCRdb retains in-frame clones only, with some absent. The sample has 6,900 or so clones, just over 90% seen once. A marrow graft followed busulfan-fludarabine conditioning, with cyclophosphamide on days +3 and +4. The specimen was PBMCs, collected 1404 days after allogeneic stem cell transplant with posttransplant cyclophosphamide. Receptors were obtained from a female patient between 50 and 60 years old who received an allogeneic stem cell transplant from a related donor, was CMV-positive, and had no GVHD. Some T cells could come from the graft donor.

The CDR3 here is CASSEGGTLNAGELFF. The CDR3 DNA is TGCGCCAGCAGTGAGGGAGGTACCCTCAACGCCGGGGAGCTGTTTTTT. V is TRBV10-1 and J is TRBJ2-2, with D perhaps matching TRBD2 (5 bases). Germline CDR1 WNHNN, CDR2 SYGVQD (reference sequence). V was shortened by 2 bases and J by 6 bases, with 16 bases between the two germline ends. This CDR3 has 16 residues.

The CDR3 DNA is TGTGCCAGCAGCTTGGGGGCCCAATTCACAGATACGCAGTATTTT. Translation gives CASSLGAQFTDTQYF. V gene TRBV11-3 combines with J gene TRBJ2-3; weak D call: TRBD1 (6 bases). Trimming left V 3 bases short and J 2 bases short, with 12 bases between. The CDR3 is 15 residues long. In germline, CDR1 is SGHNT, CDR2 YENEEA. The full variable domain, its missing parts supplied by reference TRBV11-3 and TRBJ2-3, is EAGVVQSPRYKIIEKKQPVAFWCNPISGHNTLYWYLQNLGQGPELLIRYENEEAVDDSQLPKDRFSAERLKGVDSTLKIQPAELGDSAVYLCASSLGAQFTDTQYFGPGTRLTVL.

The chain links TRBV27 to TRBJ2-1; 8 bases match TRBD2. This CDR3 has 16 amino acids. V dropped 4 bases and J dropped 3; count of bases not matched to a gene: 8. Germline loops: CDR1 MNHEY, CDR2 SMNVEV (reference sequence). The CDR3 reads CASSYSAGVVYNEQFF. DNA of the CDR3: TGTGCCAGCAGTTACTCAGCGGGAGTAGTCTACAATGAGCAGTTCTTC.

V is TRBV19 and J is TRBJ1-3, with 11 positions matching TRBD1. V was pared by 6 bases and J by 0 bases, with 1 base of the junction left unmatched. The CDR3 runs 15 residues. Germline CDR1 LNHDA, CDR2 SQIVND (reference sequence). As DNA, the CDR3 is TGTGCCAGTAGGGACAGGGGGCTCTCTGGAAACACCATATATTTT. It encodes CASRDRGLSGNTIYF.

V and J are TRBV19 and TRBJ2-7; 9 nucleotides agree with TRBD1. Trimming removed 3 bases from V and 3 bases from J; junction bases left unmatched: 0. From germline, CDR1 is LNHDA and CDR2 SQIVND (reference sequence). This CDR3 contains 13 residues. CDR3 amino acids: CASSMGQGYEQYF. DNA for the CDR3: TGTGCCAGTAGTATGGGACAGGGCTACGAGCAGTACTTC.